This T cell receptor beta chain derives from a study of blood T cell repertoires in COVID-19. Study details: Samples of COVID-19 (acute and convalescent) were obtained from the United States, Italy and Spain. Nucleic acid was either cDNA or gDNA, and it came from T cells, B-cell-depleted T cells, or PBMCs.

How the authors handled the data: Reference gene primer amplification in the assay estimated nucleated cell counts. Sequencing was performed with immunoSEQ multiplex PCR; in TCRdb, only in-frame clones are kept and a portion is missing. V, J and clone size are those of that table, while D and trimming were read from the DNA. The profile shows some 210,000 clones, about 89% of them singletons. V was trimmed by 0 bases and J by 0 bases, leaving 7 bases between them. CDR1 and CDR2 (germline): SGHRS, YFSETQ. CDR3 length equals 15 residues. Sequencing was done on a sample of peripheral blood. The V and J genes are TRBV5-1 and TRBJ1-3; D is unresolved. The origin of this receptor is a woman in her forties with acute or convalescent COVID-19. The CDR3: CASSLDSNSGNTIYF. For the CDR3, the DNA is TGCGCCAGCAGCTTGGACTCTAACTCTGGAAACACCATATATTTT. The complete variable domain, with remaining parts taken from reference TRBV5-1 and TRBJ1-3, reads KAGVTQTPRYLIKTRGQQVTLSCSPISGHRSVSWYQQTPGQGLQFLFEYFSETQRNKGNFPGRFSGRQFSNSRSEMNVSTLELGDSALYLCASSLDSNSGNTIYFGEGSWLTVV.